This TCR beta chain derives from a study of vaccination and CD4 T cells after COVID-19. About the study: Four females and six males made up the convalescents, with two Hispanic. Every participant was given two doses of BNT162b2 or mRNA-1273 vaccine. Stimulation of the cells used overlapping spike peptide pools from SARS-CoV-2 and from the common cold coronaviruses HCoV-NL63, HCoV-OC43 and HCoV-229E.

The treatment was: roughly 10-day PBMC culture with coronavirus spike peptide pools or control peptides (ViraFEST assay). Wells contained under 2.5 million PBMCs each, and these were cultured with 10 IU/ml IL-2 and about 9 ug/ml peptide pools. With the Oncomine TCR Beta short-read assay, DNA from cultured CD4+ T cells was sequenced. Via MiXCR, TCRdb re-called the PCR reads, giving one row per CDR3 protein. The data contain roughly 15,000 distinct CDR3 sequences, approximately 52% of them singletons. Trimming cost V 5 bases and J 9 bases, with 17 bases left between them. The CDR3 has 14 amino acids. Germline assignment: CDR1 LNHDA and CDR2 SQIVND (reference sequence). About this clonotype: The antigen is undetermined.

V gene TRBV19 combines with J gene TRBJ2-1, with a possible D match to TRBD2 (5 bases). Sequenced: CD4+ T cells from blood, cultured in vitro. The receptor was derived from a human donor who had recovered from COVID-19. CDR3 sequence reads: CASSVDYPNREQFF. The DNA for the CDR3 is TGTGCCAGTAGTGTTGACTATCCCAATCGTGAGCAGTTCTTC.